Given below is one TCR beta chain in context. Time point defined: newly diagnosed GD, antithyroid drugs for less than 3 months. RNA isolated from PBMCs was used to make the TCR library. The entry originates in a study of regulatory T cells in long-lasting Graves disease. The germline gives CDR1 LNHDA, CDR2 SQIVND (reference sequence). Trimming cost V 6 bases and J 1 base, with 12 bases left between them. The CDR3 sequence is 14 residues long. With iRepertoire HTBI primers and Arm-PCR of CDR3 regions, TCR beta libraries were built. Using its own MiXCR run on the multiplex PCR reads, TCRdb lists one record per CDR3 protein. The table lists over 500,000 distinct CDR3 sequences, about 16% of them singletons, with around 12% in the top ten. These data were also reused for a study on T cells in Graves' hyperthyroidism and ophthalmopathy.

This specimen consisted of peripheral blood mononuclear cells (PBMCs), obtained at new diagnosis, from a patient treated with antithyroid drugs. The receptor's source is a man aged 18 to 29 with Graves disease. The rearrangement links TRBV19 to TRBJ1-1; D is undetermined. The CDR3 region is CASRGPSRNTEAFF. CDR3 DNA: TGTGCCAGTAGGGGCCCCTCTCGGAACACTGAAGCTTTCTTT.